Below are 21 T cell receptor beta chains sequenced from a single sample in a study of blood T cells in healthy people across ages. It was with a sample-barcoded 5' primer and a J-beta primer mix that a second PCR of roughly 7 to 12 cycles was run. Via MiXCR, TCRdb re-called the 5' RACE reads, giving one row per CDR3 protein. The sample includes 710,000 or so distinct CDR3 sequences, approximately 29% of them seen just once. The sample was blood. The source is a woman older than 75 in good health.

This clonotype has just a few counts. A much larger clone lies a single base off, so this may be a read error. The chain employs TRBV5-6 and TRBJ1-5; D not resolved. CDR1 is SGHDT and CDR2 is YYEEEE in the germline V gene. V lost 3 bases to trimming and J lost 4 bases, with 11 bases between them. This CDR3 has 14 amino acids. Here the CDR3 DNA reads TGTGCCAGCAGCTGGTATGTGGGGAATCAGCCCCAGCATTTT. Translated, it gives CASSWYVGNQPQHF.

In DNA, the CDR3 is TGTGCCAGCAGCTTAGTTACCCAGGGTAGAAACATTCAGTACTTC. As protein: CASSLVTQGRNIQYF. The J gene is TRBJ2-4, the V gene TRBV7-2; weak D call: TRBD1 (5 bases). Trimming cost V 1 base and J 6 bases, with 13 bases left between them. Germline V gene lookup returns CDR1 SGHTA and CDR2 FQGNSA. The CDR3 runs 15 residues.

This clonotype was counted only a few times. CDR3 bases: TGTGCCAGCAGTTTAGAGGACACTGAAGCTTTCTTT. Protein: CASSLEDTEAFF. The J gene is TRBJ1-1, the V gene TRBV28; D remains unclear. V was cut by 2 bases and J by 3 bases, with 4 bases left in between. Germline V lookup: CDR1 MDHEN, CDR2 SYDVKM. The CDR3 is made up of 12 amino acids.

This clonotype was observed a handful of times. This sequence joins TRBV28 and TRBJ2-5; perhaps TRBD2 as D (6 bases). The J call may be mistaken, given a closer DNA end match to TRBJ2-7. CDR1 and CDR2 (germline): MDHEN, SYDVKM. This CDR3 has 14 amino acids. DNA of the CDR3: TGTGCCAGCAGTTTCTATGGACTAACCTACGAGCAGTACTTC. Amino acid sequence: CASSFYGLTYEQYF.

This clonotype was picked up many times. V and J are TRBV6-5 and TRBJ1-1; D gene unclear. CDR1 MNHEY and CDR2 SVGAGI come from the germline V gene. Trimming removed 6 bases at V and 5 bases at J, with 7 bases between. This CDR3 region has 11 residues. The CDR3 reads CASSRATEAFF. The CDR3 DNA follows: TGTGCCAGCAGCCGGGCGACTGAAGCTTTCTTT.

Only a few counts were recorded for this clonotype. The rearrangement links TRBV5-6 to TRBJ1-1; D unresolved. This CDR3 is built from 13 residues. With 4 bases removed from V and 1 base from J, the gap between germline ends came to 8 bases. Germline V gene data show CDR1 as SGHDT and CDR2 as YYEEEE. The CDR3 DNA is TGTGCCAGCAGCGAACGGCCGAACACTGAAGCTTTCTTT. Residues: CASSERPNTEAFF. The whole variable domain, filled in from reference TRBV5-6 and TRBJ1-1, reads DAGVTQSPTHLIKTRGQQVTLRCSPKSGHDTVSWYQQALGQGPQFIFQYYEEEERQRGNFPDRFSGHQFPNYSSELNVNALLLGDSALYLCASSERPNTEAFFGQGTRLTVV.

This clonotype was counted at least ten times. The chain couples TRBV21-1 to TRBJ2-1; the D call of TRBD1 is as the table states it, not checked on the DNA. TRBV21-1 is reported as a pseudogene. This CDR3 has 15 amino acids. The CDR3 nucleotides are TGTGCCAGCAGCCCGTCCGGGAAATCCTACAATGAGCAGTTCTTC. Encoded protein: CASSPSGKSYNEQFF.

The CDR3 nucleotides are TGTGCCAGCAGCGTAGAAAGGTCAGCACAAGAGACCCAGTACTTC. Amino acids: CASSVERSAQETQYF. The chain joins TRBV9 to TRBJ2-5; D gene uncertain. V was trimmed by 0 bases and J by 2 bases, leaving 11 bases between them. Germline V gene lookup returns CDR1 SGDLS and CDR2 YYNGEE. CDR3 length: 15 amino acids.

The CDR3 nucleotides are TGCAGCGTTGAAGATCCAGTGGGGACAGGAGTCTACGAGCAGTACTTC. Protein: CSVEDPVGTGVYEQYF. This sequence joins TRBV29-1 and TRBJ2-4; 8 bases are a match to TRBD1. The DNA end favors TRBJ2-7, so the J call may be wrong. The germline V gene encodes CDR1 SQVTM and CDR2 ANQGSEA. This CDR3 is 16 amino acids long.

The table lists this clonotype with many counts. The chain carries TRBV12-3 or TRBV12-4 and TRBJ2-6; 7 nucleotides line up with TRBD1. This CDR3 is built from 15 residues. V lost 6 bases, J lost 0 bases, and 2 bases stayed unmatched. DNA of the CDR3: TGTGCCAGCAGCAGACAGGGCTCTGGGGCCAACGTCCTGACTTTC. Translated, it gives CASSRQGSGANVLTF.

There are many counts of this clonotype. This chain links TRBV12-3 or TRBV12-4 with TRBJ1-2, with D possibly being TRBD1 (5 bases). The CDR3 loop spans 13 amino acids. V lost 1 base and J lost 7, with 10 bases in between. The CDR3 DNA is TGTGCCAGCAGTTTAGTCCAGCAGGGTGGCTACACCTTC. It specifies CASSLVQQGGYTF.

V and J are TRBV30 and TRBJ2-3, with a tentative D call TRBD1 (6 bases). The germline CDR1 and CDR2 sequences are GTSNPN and SVGIG (reference sequence). Between the trimmed V and J ends, which lost 2 bases and 1 base, there was a span of 19 bases. CDR3 length: 17 amino acids. As DNA, the CDR3 is TGTGCCTGGAGTATCGTCCGGACAGCCCGCGGCACAGATACGCAGTATTTT. This gives the protein CAWSIVRTARGTDTQYF.

The CDR3 bases are TGTGCCAGCAGCGGATCTGGTGGGGAGCGCGAGCAGTACTTC. It translates to CASSGSGGEREQYF. The V and J genes are TRBV7-8 and TRBJ2-5, with TRBD2 as a possible D gene (5 bases). TRBJ2-7 matches the DNA end more closely, so the J call is doubtful. The CDR3 loop spans 14 amino acids. Germline V gene lookup returns CDR1 SGHVS and CDR2 FQNEAQ.

The chain uses TRBV6-2 or TRBV6-3 and TRBJ2-7, with D maybe TRBD2 (7 bases). Germline lookup yields CDR1 MNHEY and CDR2 SVGEGT. The CDR3 runs to 14 residues. V shed 6 bases and J shed 2 bases, with 14 bases lying between them. Here the CDR3 reads CASRRGGRPYEQYF. Written as DNA, the CDR3 is TGTGCCAGCAGGAGGGGGGGCCGGCCCTACGAGCAGTACTTC.

V is TRBV29-1 and J is TRBJ2-3; D is unclear. The CDR3 is 13 amino acids. The germline V gene encodes CDR1 SQVTM and CDR2 ANQGSEA. V lost 4 bases and J lost 6, with 14 bases in between. CDR3 DNA sequence: TGCAGCGTTGGCCTCACAATAGCCGATACGCAGTATTTT. Protein: CSVGLTIADTQYF.

This chain uses TRBV20-1 with TRBJ2-4; 8 bases align to TRBD2. Germline V lookup: CDR1 DFQATT, CDR2 SNEGSKA (reference sequence). The CDR3 totals 13 residues. V trimming: 3 bases; J trimming: 4 bases; junction bases outside the gene matches: 2. CDR3 protein: CSASGGGKNIQYF. For the CDR3, the DNA is TGCAGTGCTAGCGGGGGGGGTAAAAACATTCAGTACTTC.

This chain joins TRBV27 and TRBJ2-3; tentative D call: TRBD2 (6 bases). This CDR3 is built from 15 residues. Trimming took off 4 bases at V and 6 bases at J, with 17 bases between the two ends. Germline loops: CDR1 MNHEY, CDR2 SMNVEV (reference sequence). CDR3 sequence: CASSSRDGGQDTQYF. For the CDR3, the DNA is TGTGCCAGCAGTTCCCGGGACGGGGGTCAGGATACGCAGTATTTT.

This clonotype was detected ten times or more. The chain couples TRBV5-1 to TRBJ1-2; a weak D match, TRBD1 (5 bases). The ends were cut back, 0 bases at V and 6 bases at J, with 15 bases in the middle. Germline V gene lookup returns CDR1 SGHRS and CDR2 YFSETQ. This CDR3 region has 15 residues. CDR3: CASSLELRDLNGYTF. Written as DNA, the CDR3 is TGCGCCAGCAGCTTGGAGCTGAGGGACTTAAATGGCTACACCTTC.

The sample holds many counts of this clonotype. The genes are TRBV20-1 and TRBJ2-3; 15 bases fit TRBD2. The CDR3 totals 18 residues. The trim removed 1 base at V and 0 bases at J, leaving 5 bases unmatched. From germline, CDR1 is DFQATT and CDR2 SNEGSKA (reference sequence). The CDR3: CSARGGLAGGTSTDTQYF. The DNA of the CDR3 is TGCAGTGCTAGAGGGGGACTAGCGGGGGGAACTAGCACAGATACGCAGTATTTT.

The CDR3 bases are TGTGCCAGCTCTCCTCCCTTGCCGGGACCCACCGGCAATGAGCAGTTCTTC. As protein: CASSPPLPGPTGNEQFF. The chain uses TRBV18 and TRBJ2-1; D could derive from TRBD1 or TRBD2 (5 bases each). V lost 6 bases and J lost 6, with 24 bases in between. CDR3 length equals 17 residues. CDR1 is KGHSH, CDR2 LQKENI, per germline.

On this clonotype: This sequence may be a read error, since a much larger clone differs from it by one base. The rearrangement links TRBV28 to TRBJ2-4, with D perhaps TRBD2 (6 bases). The CDR3 runs to 14 residues. Trimming left V 0 bases short and J 9 bases short, with 12 bases between. Germline assignment: CDR1 MDHEN and CDR2 SYDVKM. CDR3 in DNA: TGTGCCAGCAGTTTATGGGGGAGCGGGTTCATTCAGTACTTC. It translates to CASSLWGSGFIQYF.